The 11 T cell receptor beta chains listed next were all sequenced from one sample in a study of CD8 T cells in ankylosing spondylitis. A single record per CDR3 protein comes from TCRdb applying MiXCR to the 5' RACE reads. In the table there are some 340,000 distinct CDR3 sequences, around 15% of which are singletons. The sequenced sample consisted of blood, either unsorted or a sorted T cell fraction (not recorded which). These receptors were collected from a male donor with ankylosing spondylitis or in good health (not recorded which).

This chain uses TRBV4-1 with TRBJ1-1, with D hard to call. Germline V gene sequence: CDR1 MGHRA, CDR2 YSYEKL. The CDR3 consists of 13 residues. The V end lost 1 base, the J end lost 5 bases, and 8 bases lay between the germline ends. CDR3 residues: CASSQAGKTEAFF. The CDR3 DNA reads TGCGCCAGCAGCCAAGCCGGGAAAACTGAAGCTTTCTTT.

This clonotype was detected only a few times. The chain joins TRBV4-1 to TRBJ2-1; weak D call: TRBD1 (5 bases). The CDR3 contains 16 residues. Germline V gene sequence: CDR1 MGHRA, CDR2 YSYEKL. V gave up 5 bases and J gave up 4 bases, with 18 bases separating them. The DNA for the CDR3 is TGCGCCAGCAGCAAGTTCCAGGAGCAGGGATACAATGAGCAGTTCTTC. Amino acid sequence: CASSKFQEQGYNEQFF.

This clonotype was seen a handful of times. The V call is TRBV12-3 or TRBV12-4, the J call TRBJ2-7; TRBD2 might be the D (5 bases). The CDR3 contains 14 residues. V lost 1 base and J lost 9, with 16 bases in between. CDR3 sequence (DNA): TGTGCCAGCAGTTTAGGCCCCATTGAGGGCGGGCAGTACTTC. Translation: CASSLGPIEGGQYF.

This chain connects TRBV6-1 to TRBJ2-3, with D possibly TRBD1 on 5 matching bases. V was clipped by 5 bases and J by 0 bases, with 12 bases between them. The CDR3 sequence is 15 residues long. Germline CDR1 and CDR2: MNHNS and SASEGT. CDR3 sequence: CASSRAQGSTDTQYF. Written as DNA, the CDR3 is TGTGCCAGCAGTCGAGCCCAGGGAAGCACAGATACGCAGTATTTT.

The chain joins TRBV7-9 to TRBJ2-4; 7 bases map to TRBD1. V trimming: 5 bases; J trimming: 3 bases; junction bases outside the gene matches: 10. Germline values: CDR1 SEHNR, CDR2 FQNEAQ (reference sequence). The CDR3 contains 16 residues. CDR3 nucleotide sequence: TGTGCCAGCAGCCTCTCCGGGACAGCAGTCAAAAACATTCAGTACTTC. Protein sequence: CASSLSGTAVKNIQYF.

In its sample, this clonotype was seen a few times. The chain carries TRBV20-1 and TRBJ1-6; D is unclear. The CDR3 length is 16 residues. Germline CDR1 DFQATT, CDR2 SNEGSKA (reference sequence). The ends were cut back, 0 bases at V and 0 bases at J, with 9 bases in the middle. The CDR3 bases are TGCAGTGCTAGAGATGGAGGGAGCTCCTATAATTCACCCCTCCACTTT. It is translated as CSARDGGSSYNSPLHF.

This sequence joins TRBV6-1 and TRBJ2-5; no clear D. V was clipped by 7 bases and J by 5 bases, with 11 bases between them. This CDR3 has 12 amino acids. Germline V gene data show CDR1 as MNHNS and CDR2 as SASEGT. This CDR3 reads CASKYVMETQYF. The CDR3 DNA is TGTGCCAGCAAATACGTAATGGAGACCCAGTACTTC.

A few counts support this clonotype. The rearrangement joins TRBV9 to TRBJ1-5; D gene unclear. Trimming took 3 bases from V and 5 from J, leaving 9 bases between them. This CDR3 is built from 13 residues. CDR1 SGDLS and CDR2 YYNGEE come from the germline V gene. The CDR3 here is CASSASEDQPQHF. CDR3 coding DNA: TGTGCCAGCAGCGCGAGCGAGGATCAGCCCCAGCATTTT. Full variable domain (remainder filled in from reference TRBV9 and TRBJ1-5): DSGVTQTPKHLITATGQRVTLRCSPRSGDLSVYWYQQSLDQGLQFLIQYYNGEERAKGNILERFSAQQFPDLHSELNLSSLELGDSALYFCASSASEDQPQHFGDGTRLSIL.

The chain is built from TRBV20-1 and TRBJ2-1, with 7 bases aligning to TRBD2. The V gene's germline CDR1 is DFQATT and CDR2 SNEGSKA (reference sequence). This CDR3 is built from 13 residues. Trimming at V came to 5 bases and at J to 8 bases, leaving 9 bases not matched to a gene. The CDR3 bases are TGCAGTGCTCCGCGGGCTAGCGGCGATGAGCAGTTCTTC. Amino acid sequence: CSAPRASGDEQFF.

This clonotype appeared a few times. The gene calls are TRBV3-1 and TRBJ1-5; TRBD1 might be the D (5 bases). The CDR3 runs 14 residues. Germline-derived CDR1 and CDR2 are LGHDT and YNNKEL (reference sequence). V was trimmed by 5 bases and J by 5 bases, leaving 13 bases between them. CDR3 in DNA: TGTGCCAGCAGCTCAAGCGGGGGATATCAGCCCCAGCATTTT. The encoded protein is CASSSSGGYQPQHF.

In this sample, this clonotype turned up a few times. V usage is TRBV12-3 or TRBV12-4 and J usage is TRBJ2-5; 15 bases align to TRBD2. The CDR3 loop spans 17 amino acids. J gave up 4 bases and V 6 bases, and 9 bases lay outside the gene matches. The CDR3 spells CASSPGTSGRMGETQYF. The DNA of the CDR3 is TGTGCCAGCAGCCCAGGGACTAGCGGGAGGATGGGAGAGACCCAGTACTTC.